This T cell receptor beta chain came from a study of cytomegalovirus exposure and HLA in healthy donors. The assay was immunoSEQ multiplex PCR, and TCRdb's table has in-frame clones only and misses some. This sample has some 85,000 clones, with about 96% found just once. Study-level points and caveats: With high specificity and sensitivity, the classifier reportedly diagnosed cytomegalovirus status. Subsequent analysis revealed that first-cohort TCR clusters tended to co-occur in the 110 or so validation repertoires. A few CMV-associated chains were confirmed in vitro to be specific for CMV antigens.

The CDR3 runs to 19 residues. Germline CDR1 is SEHNR and CDR2 is FQNEAQ (reference sequence). Trimming took 1 base from V and 3 from J; bases not matched to a gene: 12. Details on this clone: The antigen is undetermined.

The specimen sequenced was PBMCs. The clonotype originates from a woman between 18 and 30 years old in good health and CMV-seronegative. The chain carries TRBV7-9 and TRBJ2-6; 7 nucleotides align to TRBD1. DNA of the CDR3: TGTGCCAGCAGCTTAGACGGGACAGACTTTTTCTATGGGGCCAACGTCCTGACTTTC. It encodes CASSLDGTDFFYGANVLTF.